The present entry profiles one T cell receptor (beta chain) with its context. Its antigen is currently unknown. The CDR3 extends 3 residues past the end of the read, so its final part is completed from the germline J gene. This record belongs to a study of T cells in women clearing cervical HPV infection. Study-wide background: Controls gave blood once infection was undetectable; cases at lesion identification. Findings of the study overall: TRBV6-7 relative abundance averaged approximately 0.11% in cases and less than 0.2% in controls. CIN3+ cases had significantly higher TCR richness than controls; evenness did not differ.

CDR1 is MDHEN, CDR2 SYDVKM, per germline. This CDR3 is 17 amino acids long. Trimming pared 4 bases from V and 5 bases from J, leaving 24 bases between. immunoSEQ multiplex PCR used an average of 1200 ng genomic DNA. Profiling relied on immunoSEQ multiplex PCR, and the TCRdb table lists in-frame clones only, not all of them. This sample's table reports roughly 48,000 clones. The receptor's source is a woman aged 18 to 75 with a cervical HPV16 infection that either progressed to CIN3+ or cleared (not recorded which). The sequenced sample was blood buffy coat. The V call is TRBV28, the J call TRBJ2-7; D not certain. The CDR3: CASSSLFRGQAHDEQYF. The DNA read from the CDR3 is TGTGCCAGCAGTTCCTTGTTTCGTGGTCAGGCACATGACGAG.